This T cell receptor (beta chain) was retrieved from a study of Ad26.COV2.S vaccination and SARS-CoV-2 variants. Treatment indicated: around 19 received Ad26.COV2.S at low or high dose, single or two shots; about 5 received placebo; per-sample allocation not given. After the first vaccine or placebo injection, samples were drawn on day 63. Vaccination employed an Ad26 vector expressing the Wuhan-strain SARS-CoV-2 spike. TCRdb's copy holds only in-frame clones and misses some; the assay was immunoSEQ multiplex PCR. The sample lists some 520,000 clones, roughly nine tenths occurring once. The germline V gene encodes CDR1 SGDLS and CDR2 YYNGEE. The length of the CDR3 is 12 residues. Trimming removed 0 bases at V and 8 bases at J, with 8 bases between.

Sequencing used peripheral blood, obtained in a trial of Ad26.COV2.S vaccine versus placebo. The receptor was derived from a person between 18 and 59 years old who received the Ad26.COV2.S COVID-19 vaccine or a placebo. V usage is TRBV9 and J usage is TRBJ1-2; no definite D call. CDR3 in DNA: TGTGCCAGCAGCGTAGTTGGTGGCGGCTACACCTTC. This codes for CASSVVGGGYTF.